The rows below give T cell receptor beta chains drawn from one sample of a study of OX40 agonist ivuxolimab in advanced cancers. The assay was immunoSEQ multiplex PCR, and TCRdb's table has in-frame clones only and misses some. Seen here are some 63,000 clones, 80% to 85% observed once, and the top ten hold around 26%. The source material was CD4+ or CD8+ T cells sorted from blood, sampled in a trial of the OX40 agonist ivuxolimab. All receptors derive from an adult with an advanced solid tumor such as melanoma, head and neck, liver or kidney cancer. Each CDR3 is given with its conserved first and last residue. The D gene is left open where the match is weak. A row's size may be missing; if present it is once, few, many or a size class.

d_call clone_size j_call cdr3_length v_call cdr3_nt cdr3_aa
TRBD1 - TRBJ2-2 15 TRBV5-1 TGCGCCAGCAGCTTCTCCCAGGGGGCTATCGGGGAGCTGTTTTTT CASSFSQGAIGELFF
TRBD1 - TRBJ1-5 14 TRBV6-1 TGTGCCAGCCGCGAAACAGGGGGCAATCAGCCCCAGCATTTT CASRETGGNQPQHF
TRBD2 - TRBJ2-1 17 TRBV18 TGTGCCAGCTCACCACCGGTGGGCGGGAGCTCCTACAATGAGCAGTTCTTC CASSPPVGGSSYNEQFF
- - TRBJ2-1 15 TRBV19 TGTGCCAGTAGTTCCTCGTGGTACTCCTACAATGAGCAGTTCTTC CASSSSWYSYNEQFF
- - TRBJ1-3 16 TRBV7-8 TGTGCCAGCAGCTTAGAGGGTATTTACTCTGGAAACACCATATATTTT CASSLEGIYSGNTIYF
- - TRBJ1-5 14 TRBV4-1 TGCGCCAGCAGCCAAGTCGCAGGGAGGCAGCCCCAGCATTTT CASSQVAGRQPQHF
TRBD1 once TRBJ1-6 14 TRBV7-9 TGTGCCAGCAGCGGGACAGGGGGCGTTTCACCCCTCCACTTT CASSGTGGVSPLHF
- - TRBJ2-5 14 TRBV27 TGTGCCAGCAGTTTCTCAGGGGACCAAGAGACCCAGTACTTC CASSFSGDQETQYF
- - TRBJ1-1 14 TRBV4-1 TGCGCCAGCAGCCGCCCCGGGGGGAACACTGAAGCTTTCTTT CASSRPGGNTEAFF
- - TRBJ1-4 15 TRBV5-1 TGCGCCAGCAGCTTCCTAGGGACAACTAATGAAAAACTGTTTTTT CASSFLGTTNEKLFF
TRBD1 - TRBJ1-5 19 TRBV7-9 TGTGCCAGCAGGCTCATATGGGGGACAGGGAGGAGGTTAGGGCAGCCCCAGCATTTT CASRLIWGTGRRLGQPQHF
- - TRBJ1-4 15 TRBV19 TGTGCCAGTAGTCTATTACAGGGACCTAATGAAAAACTGTTTTTT CASSLLQGPNEKLFF
- - TRBJ2-7 13 TRBV6-1 TGTGCCAGCAGTGTGGAGGTCCCCTACGAGCAGTACTTC CASSVEVPYEQYF
- - TRBJ1-1 13 TRBV19 TGTGCCAGTAGTATCACGGCATACACTGAAGCTTTCTTT CASSITAYTEAFF
- - TRBJ1-6 15 TRBV5-6 TGTGCCAGCAGCTTGGGGCATTCCTATAATTCACCCCTCCACTTT CASSLGHSYNSPLHF
- - TRBJ2-1 16 TRBV4-2 TGTGCCAGCAGCCCAGAAGCGTTAAGGACCTACAATGAGCAGTTCTTC CASSPEALRTYNEQFF
TRBD1 - TRBJ1-1 16 TRBV18 TGTGCCAGCTCACCATTCCAGGGACAGGGGAACACTGAAGCTTTCTTT CASSPFQGQGNTEAFF
TRBD1 - TRBJ1-6 17 TRBV11-2 TGTGCCAGCAGCTTCTACAGGGGTCAATCACATAATTCACCCCTCCACTTT CASSFYRGQSHNSPLHF
TRBD2 - TRBJ2-7 13 TRBV4-3 TGCGCCAGCAGCTTGGAGGTAGCGGGCGAGCAGTACTTC CASSLEVAGEQYF
TRBD1 - TRBJ2-4 13 TRBV5-4 TGTGCCAGCAGCTGGACAGGAGCTCAAATTCAGTACTTC CASSWTGAQIQYF
- - TRBJ2-7 14 TRBV6-6 TGTGCCAGCAGGGGAGGACAGACTACTACGGGGCAGTACTTC CASRGGQTTTGQYF
TRBD2 - TRBJ2-1 13 TRBV10-1 TGCGCCAGCAGTTTTAGCGGGAGGGGGGAGCAGTTCTTC CASSFSGRGEQFF
TRBD1 once TRBJ1-2 13 TRBV27 TGTGCCAGCAGTTCGACAGGGTCCTATGGCTACACCTTC CASSSTGSYGYTF
- - TRBJ1-2 14 TRBV19 TGTGCCAGTAGTATCCTCGGGCGGGACTATGGCTACACCTTC CASSILGRDYGYTF
- - TRBJ2-7 16 TRBV5-6 TGTGCCAGCAGCTCGCCCCTGGGACAAATCACCTACGAGCAGTACTTC CASSSPLGQITYEQYF
TRBD1 - TRBJ1-1 15 TRBV6-5 TGTGCCAGCAGTTCCCTGGGACAGAGGAACACTGAAGCTTTCTTT CASSSLGQRNTEAFF
- - TRBJ1-3 14 TRBV28 TGTGCCAGACCCAGGGATGAGTCTGGAAACACCATATATTTT CARPRDESGNTIYF
- once TRBJ1-1 14 TRBV15 TGTGCCACCAGTTTTGGGGCGTGGAACACTGAAGCTTTCTTT CATSFGAWNTEAFF
- - TRBJ1-1 12 TRBV2 TGTGCCAGCAGTGATCGGGGCACTGAAGCTTTCTTT CASSDRGTEAFF
- - TRBJ1-5 13 TRBV7-2 TGTGCCAGCAGCTTAGAAAAAGGGCAGCCCCAGCATTTT CASSLEKGQPQHF
TRBD2 - TRBJ2-7 15 TRBV27 TGTGCCAGCAGTTTGGTGGGACTAGCGACCTACGAGCAGTACTTC CASSLVGLATYEQYF
TRBD1 - TRBJ1-4 17 TRBV9 TGTGCCAGCAGCCTAGGGACAGGGGGGGTTTCGGGTGAAAAACTGTTTTTT CASSLGTGGVSGEKLFF
- - TRBJ2-7 12 TRBV29-1 TGCAGCGTTGGACAGCTAGCCTACGAGCAGTACTTC CSVGQLAYEQYF
- - TRBJ2-5 11 TRBV20-1 TGCAGTGCTAGAGATTACGAGACCCAGTACTTC CSARDYETQYF
- - TRBJ1-5 15 TRBV30 TGTGCCTGGAGTGGAGGGTCAGAGTTAAATCAGCCCCAGCATTTT CAWSGGSELNQPQHF
- - TRBJ1-2 11 TRBV6-5 TGTGCCACCGGGACATCGAATGGCTACACCTTC CATGTSNGYTF
- - TRBJ2-7 11 TRBV28 TGTGCCAGCAGCACGCTCTACGAGCAGTACTTC CASSTLYEQYF
- - TRBJ2-7 15 TRBV15 TGTGCCACCAGCAGAGATCCTTCGGCGAACTACGAGCAGTACTTC CATSRDPSANYEQYF
TRBD1 - TRBJ1-5 16 TRBV11-2 TGTGCCAGCAGAACCGGGACAGGGGGCGATGATCAGCCCCAGCATTTT CASRTGTGGDDQPQHF
TRBD1 - TRBJ1-4 14 TRBV30 TGTGCCTGGACTGGGACAGCAACTAATGAAAAACTGTTTTTT CAWTGTATNEKLFF
TRBD2 - TRBJ2-1 16 TRBV7-2 TGTGCCAGCAGCCCAGGACTAGCGGGGGGCCACAATGAGCAGTTCTTC CASSPGLAGGHNEQFF
TRBD1 - TRBJ1-1 15 TRBV10-3 TGTGCCATCAGTCCACGGACAGGGGGAGACACTGAAGCTTTCTTT CAISPRTGGDTEAFF
- - TRBJ1-1 15 TRBV5-6 TGTGCCAGCAGCTTGAAGGCAGGACTGAACACTGAAGCTTTCTTT CASSLKAGLNTEAFF
TRBD1 - TRBJ1-1 16 TRBV7-2 TGTGCCAGCAGTATACAGGGAGTAGGGACAGGGAGGCAAGCTTTCTTT CASSIQGVGTGRQAFF
- few TRBJ1-1 9 TRBV7-2 TGTGCCATCACAGGTGAAGCTTTCTTT CAITGEAFF
- few TRBJ2-5 14 TRBV2 TGTGCCAGCAGTGAGGTGGGGGCGCGGGAGACCCAGTACTTC CASSEVGARETQYF